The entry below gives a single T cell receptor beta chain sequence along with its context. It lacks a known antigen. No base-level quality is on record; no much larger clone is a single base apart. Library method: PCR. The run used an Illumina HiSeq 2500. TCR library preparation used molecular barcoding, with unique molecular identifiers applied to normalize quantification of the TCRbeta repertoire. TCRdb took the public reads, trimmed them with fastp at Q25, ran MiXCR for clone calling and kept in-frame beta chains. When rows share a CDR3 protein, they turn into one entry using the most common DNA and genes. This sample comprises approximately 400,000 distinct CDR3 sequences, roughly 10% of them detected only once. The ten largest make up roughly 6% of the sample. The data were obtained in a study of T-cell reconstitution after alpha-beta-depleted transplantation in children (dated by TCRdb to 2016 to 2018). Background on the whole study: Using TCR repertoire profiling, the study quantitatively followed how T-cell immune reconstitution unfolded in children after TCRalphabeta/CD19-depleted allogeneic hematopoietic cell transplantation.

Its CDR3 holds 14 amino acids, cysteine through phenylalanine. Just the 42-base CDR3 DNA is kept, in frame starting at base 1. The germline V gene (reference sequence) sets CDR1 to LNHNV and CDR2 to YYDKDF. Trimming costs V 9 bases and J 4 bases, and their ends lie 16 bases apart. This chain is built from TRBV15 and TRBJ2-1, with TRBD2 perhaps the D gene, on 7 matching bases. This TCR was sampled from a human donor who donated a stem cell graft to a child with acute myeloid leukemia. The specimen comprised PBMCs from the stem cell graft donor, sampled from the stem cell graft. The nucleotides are TGTGCCACAACCAAGGGGGGGACGTACAATGAGCAGTTCTTC. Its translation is CATTKGGTYNEQFF.